One T cell receptor (beta chain) is described in this entry. A far larger clone lies a single base away; this is likely a read error. This record comes from a study of liver allograft versus peripheral blood T cells. Across the whole study: Recipients' peripheral blood T cell receptor repertoires were compared with those in transplanted livers.

The germline CDR1 and CDR2 sequences are SGHNT and YENEEA. This CDR3 has 15 residues. TCRdb redid the calling of the reads with MiXCR, one entry per CDR3 protein. The table lists about 7,800 distinct CDR3 sequences, approximately 17% of them singletons, with 1.3% to 1.5% in the top ten. The gene calls are TRBV11-3 and TRBJ1-1, with D uncertain. The TCR comes from a human patient who had a liver transplant. Some T cells here may be from the graft donor. The CDR3 DNA reads TGTGTCAGCAGCTTAGTTCCGGGGATGAACACTGAAGCTTTCTTT. Translation gives CVSSLVPGMNTEAFF.